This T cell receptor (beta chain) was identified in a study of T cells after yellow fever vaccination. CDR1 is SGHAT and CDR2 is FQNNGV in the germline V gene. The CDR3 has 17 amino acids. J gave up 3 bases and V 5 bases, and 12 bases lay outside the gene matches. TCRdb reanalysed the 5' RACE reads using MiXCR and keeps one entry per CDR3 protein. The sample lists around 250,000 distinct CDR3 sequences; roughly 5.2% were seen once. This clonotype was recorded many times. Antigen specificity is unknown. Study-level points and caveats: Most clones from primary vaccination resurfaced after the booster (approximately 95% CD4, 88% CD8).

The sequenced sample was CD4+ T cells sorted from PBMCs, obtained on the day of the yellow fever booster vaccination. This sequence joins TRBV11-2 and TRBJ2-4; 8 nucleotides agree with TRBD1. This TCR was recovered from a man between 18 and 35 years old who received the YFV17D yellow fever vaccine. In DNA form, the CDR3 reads TGTGCCAGCAGCAAACTTACAGGGGGGAGAGACAAAAACATTCAGTACTTC. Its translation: CASSKLTGGRDKNIQYF.